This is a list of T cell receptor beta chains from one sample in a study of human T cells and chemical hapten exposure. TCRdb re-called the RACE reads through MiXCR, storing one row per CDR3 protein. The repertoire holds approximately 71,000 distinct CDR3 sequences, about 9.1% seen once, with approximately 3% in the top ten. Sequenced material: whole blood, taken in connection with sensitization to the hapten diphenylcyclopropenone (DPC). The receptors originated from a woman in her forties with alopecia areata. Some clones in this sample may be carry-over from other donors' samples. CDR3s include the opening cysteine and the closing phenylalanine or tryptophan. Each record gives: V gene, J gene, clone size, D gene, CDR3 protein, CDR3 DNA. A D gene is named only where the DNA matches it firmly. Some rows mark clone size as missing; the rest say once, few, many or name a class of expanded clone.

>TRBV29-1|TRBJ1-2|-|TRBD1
CSVESRDRGFYTF
TGCAGCGTTGAGTCCCGGGACAGGGGCTTTTACACCTTC
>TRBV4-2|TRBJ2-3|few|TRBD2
CASSQETSGGRGDTQYF
TGTGCCAGCAGCCAAGAAACTAGCGGGGGGCGCGGGGATACGCAGTATTTT
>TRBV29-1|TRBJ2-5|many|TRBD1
CSVNRGQETQYF
TGCAGCGTTAACAGGGGGCAAGAGACCCAGTACTTC
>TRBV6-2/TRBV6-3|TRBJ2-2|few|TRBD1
CASTHRGRGGELFF
TGTGCCAGCACCCACAGGGGGCGCGGAGGGGAGCTGTTTTTT
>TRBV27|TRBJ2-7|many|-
CASSSLAHGDHRTEVVYEQYF
TGTGCCAGCAGTTCCCTCGCGCACGGGGACCATCGCACAGAGGTAGTTTACGAGCAGTACTTC
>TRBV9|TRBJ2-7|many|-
CASSPQRGPFREQYF
TGTGCCAGCAGCCCCCAACGGGGGCCCTTCAGGGAGCAGTACTTC
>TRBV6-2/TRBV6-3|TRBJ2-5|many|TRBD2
CASSSRTSGGRETQYF
TGTGCCAGCAGTTCCAGGACTAGCGGGGGTAGGGAGACCCAGTACTTC
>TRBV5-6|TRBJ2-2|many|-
CASSPPGANTGELFF
TGTGCCAGCAGCCCACCGGGGGCGAACACCGGGGAGCTGTTTTTT
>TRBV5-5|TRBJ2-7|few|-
CASSRVGGSSYEQYF
TGTGCCAGCAGCCGCGTCGGGGGCAGCTCCTACGAGCAGTACTTC
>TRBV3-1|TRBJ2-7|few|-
CASSRWVYEQYF
TGTGCCAGCAGCCGCTGGGTCTACGAGCAGTACTTC
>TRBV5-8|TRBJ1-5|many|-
CASSLGALANQPQHF
TGTGCCAGCAGCTTGGGTGCTTTGGCCAATCAGCCCCAGCATTTT
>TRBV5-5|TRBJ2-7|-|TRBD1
CASSRDRGVYEQYF
TGTGCCAGCAGCCGGGACAGGGGGGTGTACGAGCAGTACTTC
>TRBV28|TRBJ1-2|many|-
CASSEEDRSNYGYTF
TGTGCCAGCAGTGAGGAGGACAGATCTAACTATGGCTACACCTTC
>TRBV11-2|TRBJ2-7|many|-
CASSLSETGITYEQYF
TGTGCCAGCAGCCTATCCGAGACAGGAATAACCTACGAGCAGTACTTC
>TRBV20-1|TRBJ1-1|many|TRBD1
CSARGQTGDRSFF
TGCAGTGCTAGAGGCCAGACGGGGGACAGAAGTTTCTTT
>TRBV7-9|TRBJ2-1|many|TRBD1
CASSRGQGSYNEQFF
TGTGCCAGCAGCCGGGGACAGGGCTCCTACAATGAGCAGTTCTTC
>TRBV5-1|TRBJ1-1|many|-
CASSPLRTVNTEAFF
TGCGCCAGCAGCCCCCTTAGGACGGTGAACACTGAAGCTTTCTTT
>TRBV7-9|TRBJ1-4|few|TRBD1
CASSPGQGDNEKLFF
TGTGCCAGCAGCCCTGGACAGGGTGATAATGAAAAACTGTTTTTT
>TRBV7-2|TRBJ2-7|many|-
CASSLGSTYEQYF
TGTGCCAGCAGCTTAGGCTCAACCTACGAGCAGTACTTC
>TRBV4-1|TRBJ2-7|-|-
CASSQVGFGEQYF
TGCGCCAGCAGCCAAGTGGGGTTCGGCGAGCAGTACTTC
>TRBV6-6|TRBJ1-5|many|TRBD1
CASSYSDRGSNQPQHF
TGTGCCAGCAGTTACTCGGACAGGGGTAGCAATCAGCCCCAGCATTTT
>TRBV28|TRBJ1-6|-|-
CASNRQFYNSPLHF
TGTGCCAGCAACCGACAGTTTTATAATTCACCCCTCCACTTT
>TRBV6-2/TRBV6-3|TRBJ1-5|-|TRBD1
CASNNGQGGQPQHF
TGTGCCAGCAACAACGGACAGGGCGGTCAGCCCCAGCATTTT
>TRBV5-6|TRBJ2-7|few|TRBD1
CASSLGGSIYEQYF
TGTGCCAGCAGCTTAGGGGGCTCGATCTACGAGCAGTACTTC
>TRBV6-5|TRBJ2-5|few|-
CASSYSIQTQETQYF
TGTGCCAGCAGTTACTCAATCCAGACCCAAGAGACCCAGTACTTC
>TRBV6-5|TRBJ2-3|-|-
CASRNTDTQYF
TGTGCCAGCAGGAACACAGATACGCAGTATTTT
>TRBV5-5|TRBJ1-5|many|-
CASSFWGFGQPQHF
TGTGCCAGCAGCTTTTGGGGGTTCGGGCAGCCCCAGCATTTT
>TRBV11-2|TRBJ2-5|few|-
CASSLEAPRKQETQYF
TGTGCCAGCAGCTTAGAGGCGCCTCGCAAACAAGAGACCCAGTACTTC
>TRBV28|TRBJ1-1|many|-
CASSLGGGWTEAFF
TGTGCCAGCAGTTTGGGAGGGGGTTGGACTGAAGCTTTCTTT
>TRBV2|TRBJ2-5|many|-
CASMSLTVTQETQYF
TGTGCCAGCATGTCGCTAACAGTCACCCAAGAGACCCAGTACTTC
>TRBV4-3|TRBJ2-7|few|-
CASSQDHAYEQYF
TGCGCCAGCAGCCAAGATCATGCCTACGAGCAGTACTTC
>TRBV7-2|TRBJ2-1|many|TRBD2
CASSVSGGAGEQFF
TGTGCCAGCAGCGTTAGCGGGGGGGCTGGAGAGCAGTTCTTC
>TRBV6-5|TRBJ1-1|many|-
CASSQSRWTEAFF
TGTGCCAGCAGCCAGTCGCGGTGGACTGAAGCTTTCTTT
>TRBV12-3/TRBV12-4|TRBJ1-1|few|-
CASSFPRAPATEAFF
TGTGCCAGCAGTTTCCCACGGGCCCCGGCCACTGAAGCTTTCTTT
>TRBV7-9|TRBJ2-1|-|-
CASSLESPEQFF
TGTGCCAGCAGCTTAGAATCGCCTGAGCAGTTCTTC
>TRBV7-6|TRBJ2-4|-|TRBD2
CASSLSGSGALKNIQYF
TGTGCCAGCAGCTTAAGCGGTAGCGGGGCCCTCAAAAACATTCAGTACTTC
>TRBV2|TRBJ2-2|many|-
CASLAAAGLPGELFF
TGTGCCAGCTTAGCTGCCGCCGGGCTGCCCGGGGAGCTGTTTTTT
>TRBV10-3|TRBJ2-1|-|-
CATTPGDSYNEQFF
TGTGCCACCACCCCCGGGGACTCCTACAATGAGCAGTTCTTC
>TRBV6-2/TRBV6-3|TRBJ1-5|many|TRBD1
CASSTTGMGQPQHF
TGTGCCAGCAGCACGACAGGGATGGGTCAGCCCCAGCATTTT
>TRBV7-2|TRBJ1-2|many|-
CASSLGPAGSNYGYTF
TGTGCCAGCAGCTTAGGGCCTGCGGGCAGCAACTATGGCTACACCTTC
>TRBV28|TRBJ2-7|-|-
CASSSPKPLYEQYF
TGTGCCAGCAGTTCCCCCAAGCCACTCTACGAGCAGTACTTC
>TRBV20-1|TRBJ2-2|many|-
CSAGPSTGELFF
TGCAGTGCTGGCCCCAGCACCGGGGAGCTGTTTTTT
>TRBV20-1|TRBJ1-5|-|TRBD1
CSAREIQGAGQPQHF
TGCAGTGCTAGAGAAATCCAGGGGGCGGGTCAGCCCCAGCATTTT
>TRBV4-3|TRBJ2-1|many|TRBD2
CASSQDTSGVSEQFF
TGCGCCAGCAGCCAAGATACTAGCGGGGTCTCTGAGCAGTTCTTC
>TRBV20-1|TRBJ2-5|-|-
CSASWTGETQYF
TGCAGTGCTAGTTGGACGGGAGAGACCCAGTACTTC
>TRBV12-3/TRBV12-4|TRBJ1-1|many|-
CASSLRERSEAFF
TGTGCCAGCAGTTTAAGGGAAAGGTCTGAAGCTTTCTTT